The count of the clone carrying this T cell receptor beta chain is one. The length of the CDR3 is 15 residues. V was trimmed by 4 bases and J by 2 bases, leaving 12 bases between them. Germline V gene data show CDR1 as MGHRA and CDR2 as YSYEKL. This sample stems from a study of blood T cell repertoires in COVID-19. Looking at the study overall: Collection of acute and convalescent COVID-19 samples took place in the United States, Italy and Spain.

Authors' data handling: For nucleated cells, counts were estimated from reference gene primer amplification. Measured with immunoSEQ multiplex PCR; TCRdb has only the in-frame clones, and not every one. The D gene and trimming were derived from the DNA, and the V and J assignments and clone size from that table. The table shows fewer than 250,000 clones, with approximately 81% occurring only once. The TCR originated in a man aged 25-45 years with active or convalescent COVID-19. This rearrangement joins TRBV4-1 to TRBJ2-1; the D gene is possibly TRBD1 (6 bases). The sample was peripheral blood. CDR3 region: CASSPTGTTYNEQFF. The CDR3 DNA follows: TGCGCCAGCAGCCCCACCGGGACAACCTACAATGAGCAGTTCTTC.